These 27 T cell receptor beta chains originate from one sample sequenced in a study of blood T cells in healthy people across ages. Alongside a J-beta primer mix, a sample-barcoded 5' primer served in a second PCR lasting roughly 6 to 11 cycles. One entry per CDR3 protein, called by TCRdb with MiXCR from the 5' RACE reads. This sample yields 1.5 million to 1.9 million distinct CDR3 sequences, of which less than 45% are seen a single time; around 4% belongs to the top ten. The source material was blood. The receptor set was obtained from a woman younger than 30 in good health.

The rearrangement joins TRBV29-1 to TRBJ2-3; 7 nucleotides line up with TRBD1. This CDR3 comprises 13 residues. The junction had 4 bases not matched to a gene; V was cut back by 7 bases and J by 0 bases. Germline-derived CDR1 and CDR2 are SQVTM and ANQGSEA. In nucleotides, the CDR3 is TGCAGCGGCCGACAGGGTAGCACAGATACGCAGTATTTT. It is translated as CSGRQGSTDTQYF.

The sample holds a few counts of this clonotype. J is TRBJ1-6 and V is TRBV20-1; maybe TRBD1 (6 bases). The V gene's germline CDR1 is DFQATT and CDR2 SNEGSKA (reference sequence). V lost 3 bases and J lost 8, with 14 bases in between. The CDR3 totals 14 residues. CDR3 sequence: CSARYQGNDSPLHF. CDR3 sequence (DNA): TGCAGTGCTAGGTATCAGGGGAACGATTCACCCCTCCACTTT.

The V and J genes are TRBV7-2 and TRBJ2-7; weak D call: TRBD1 (5 bases). Germline V gene data show CDR1 as SGHTA and CDR2 as FQGNSA. This CDR3 contains 14 residues. The V gene lost 4 bases and the J gene lost 3 bases, with 13 bases spanning the gap. As DNA, the CDR3 is TGTGCCAGCAGCTCACCAGGGATTCACTACGAGCAGTACTTC. This codes for CASSSPGIHYEQYF.

The rearrangement joins TRBV5-1 to TRBJ2-1; no firm D call. The germline V gene has CDR1 SGHRS and CDR2 YFSETQ. Trimming stripped 7 bases from V and 0 bases from J, with 11 bases between. This CDR3 is built from 14 residues. In nucleotides, the CDR3 is TGCGCCAGCGGAAAGGGTGACTCCTACAATGAGCAGTTCTTC. This sequence encodes CASGKGDSYNEQFF. Full variable domain (outside the CDR3, taken from reference TRBV5-1 and TRBJ2-1): KAGVTQTPRYLIKTRGQQVTLSCSPISGHRSVSWYQQTPGQGLQFLFEYFSETQRNKGNFPGRFSGRQFSNSRSEMNVSTLELGDSALYLCASGKGDSYNEQFFGPGTRLTVL.

A few counts support this clonotype. This chain links TRBV20-1 with TRBJ1-1, with TRBD1 as a possible D gene (6 bases). The CDR3 is 16 residues long. The germline gives CDR1 DFQATT, CDR2 SNEGSKA (reference sequence). The CDR3 protein is CSPREGGPSMNTEAFF. CDR3 in DNA: TGCAGCCCACGGGAGGGGGGCCCTTCGATGAACACTGAAGCTTTCTTT.

J is TRBJ2-7 and V is TRBV4-3; 11 bases fit TRBD2. The CDR3 is 17 amino acids. The V gene's germline CDR1 is LGHNA and CDR2 YSLEER. J gave up 4 bases and V 1 base, and 9 bases lay outside the gene matches. Here the CDR3 DNA reads TGCGCCAGCAGCCAAGTAATTAGCGGGGGGGATACTTACGAGCAGTACTTC. Residues: CASSQVISGGDTYEQYF.

In this sample, this clonotype turned up a few times. The rearrangement uses TRBV7-2 and TRBJ2-1; 8 bases fit TRBD2. The CDR3 runs 16 residues. Germline V lookup: CDR1 SGHTA, CDR2 FQGNSA. V was clipped by 4 bases and J by 7 bases; unmatched bases: 12. The DNA of the CDR3 is TGTGCCAGCAGCTCGCAGGGACTAGTGCAACGAAATGAGCAGTTCTTC. Translation: CASSSQGLVQRNEQFF.

With regard to this clonotype: The junction departs from the called germline gene at one end, perhaps through a read error. V gene TRBV20-1 combines with J gene TRBJ1-5, with 10 bases that match TRBD1. From germline, CDR1 is DFQATT and CDR2 SNEGSKA (reference sequence). CDR3 length: 15 amino acids. The CDR3 region has the DNA TGCGGTGCTAGAAACCGGGACAGGGGTGGGCAGCCCCAGCATTTT. Translated, it gives CGARNRDRGGQPQHF.

The chain combines TRBV7-3 with TRBJ2-1; TRBD1 matches at 9 bases. Germline V gene data show CDR1 as SGHTA and CDR2 as FQGTGA. CDR3 length: 17 residues. V gave up 2 bases and J gave up 1 base; unmatched junction bases: 6. CDR3 in amino acids: CASSLLPGTGSYNEQFF. The CDR3 DNA reads as TGTGCCAGCAGCTTACTGCCCGGGACAGGGTCCTACAATGAGCAGTTCTTC.

The chain has TRBV27 and TRBJ2-1; D is tentatively TRBD1 or TRBD2 (6 bases each). The CDR3 spans 15 residues. V lost 4 bases, J lost 6 bases, and 16 bases lay in between. Looked up from germline, CDR1 is MNHEY and CDR2 is SMNVEV (reference sequence). The CDR3 sequence: CASSSGVAACNEQFF. The CDR3 DNA reads as TGTGCCAGCAGTTCAGGGGTAGCGGCCTGCAATGAGCAGTTCTTC.

J is TRBJ1-5 and V is TRBV6-1; D call uncertain. This CDR3 comprises 13 residues. The V gene's germline CDR1 is MNHNS and CDR2 SASEGT. V lost 6 bases to trimming and J lost 3 bases, with 9 bases between them. CDR3 residues: CASSQVDNQPQHF. CDR3 DNA sequence: TGTGCCAGCAGCCAGGTTGACAATCAGCCCCAGCATTTT.

Comments on this clonotype: The junction departs from germline at one end; a sequencing error may be responsible. The chain employs TRBV25-1 and TRBJ1-3; possible D gene TRBD1, 5 bases. This CDR3 has 13 amino acids. The germline CDR1 and CDR2 sequences are MGHDK and SYGVNS. Written as DNA, the CDR3 is TGTGCCAGCAGTCATCAGGGAGGAAACCCCATATATTTT. This codes for CASSHQGGNPIYF.

The rearrangement links TRBV9 to TRBJ1-2; D unresolved. V was shortened by 3 bases and J by 2 bases, with 14 bases between the two germline ends. Germline V CDR1 and CDR2: SGDLS, YYNGEE. This CDR3 contains 15 residues. DNA of the CDR3: TGTGCCAGCAGCGCCTCCCGAACCGGGAACTATGGCTACACCTTC. It specifies CASSASRTGNYGYTF.

A few counts support this clonotype. The V gene is TRBV27, the J gene TRBJ2-2, with TRBD1 matching 9 bases. After removal of 5 bases from V and 6 bases from J, the junction contained 7 bases not matched to a gene. The CDR3 covers 15 residues. Germline CDR1 reads MNHEY; CDR2 reads SMNVEV (reference sequence). CDR3 amino acids: CASSTGTGSPGELFF. The CDR3 nucleotides are TGTGCCAGCAGTACCGGGACAGGGTCCCCCGGGGAGCTGTTTTTT.

As concerns this clonotype: A junction end diverges from the germline sequence, so it may reflect a read error. The V gene is TRBV6-2 or TRBV6-3, the J gene TRBJ2-4; D may correspond to TRBD1 or TRBD2 (5 bases each). The CDR3 spans 15 residues. Germline assignment: CDR1 MNHEY and CDR2 SVGEGT. CDR3 coding DNA: TGTGCCAGCAGTTACGAGCCCCCACGGGACGACATTCGGTACTTC. This translates into CASSYEPPRDDIRYF.

CDR3 protein: CATSGWTGSYNEQFF. The CDR3, as DNA: TGTGCCACCAGTGGGTGGACAGGGAGCTACAATGAGCAGTTCTTC. The chain employs TRBV24-1 and TRBJ2-1, with 8 nucleotides matching TRBD1. V dropped 5 bases and J dropped 3; count of bases not matched to a gene: 5. Looked up from germline, CDR1 is KGHDR and CDR2 is SFDVKD. CDR3 length: 15 amino acids.

J is TRBJ2-1 and V is TRBV5-1; D might be TRBD1 (6 bases). Germline V gene sequence: CDR1 SGHRS, CDR2 YFSETQ. The CDR3 covers 15 residues. The germline V and J ends were trimmed by 1 base and 0 bases, with 8 bases remaining between them. The CDR3 here is CASSLKGDSYNEQFF. CDR3 coding DNA: TGCGCCAGCAGCTTGAAGGGGGACTCCTACAATGAGCAGTTCTTC.

This chain links TRBV6-5 with TRBJ2-1; D not resolved. The CDR3 extends over 13 amino acids. The germline CDR1 and CDR2 sequences are MNHEY and SVGAGI. Trimming removed 5 bases from V and 9 bases from J, with 14 bases in between. CDR3 DNA: TGTGCCAGCAGTGACCTCGGGCGGTCTGAGCAGTTCTTC. Protein: CASSDLGRSEQFF.

The chain recombines TRBV7-9 with TRBJ2-1; 12 bases are a match to TRBD2. After removal of 5 bases from V and 9 bases from J, the junction contained 11 bases not matched to a gene. The CDR3 loop spans 16 amino acids. The germline V gene encodes CDR1 SEHNR and CDR2 FQNEAQ (reference sequence). The CDR3 reads CASSPGLAGGPTEQFF. The CDR3, as DNA: TGTGCCAGCAGCCCGGGGCTAGCGGGAGGGCCCACTGAGCAGTTCTTC. Combining the CDR3 with reference TRBV7-9 and TRBJ2-1 gives the whole variable domain DTGVSQNPRHKITKRGQNVTFRCDPISEHNRLYWYRQTLGQGPEFLTYFQNEAQLEKSRLLSDRFSAERPKGSFSTLEIQRTEQGDSAMYLCASSPGLAGGPTEQFFGPGTRLTVL.

This chain links TRBV7-8 with TRBJ2-3, with D possibly being TRBD2 (6 bases). The CDR3 covers 14 residues. Germline V gene data show CDR1 as SGHVS and CDR2 as FQNEAQ. Trimming took 2 bases from V and 5 from J, leaving 11 bases between them. The CDR3 coding sequence is TGTGCCAGCAGCTTATACAACGGGGGAGATACGCAGTATTTT. It translates to CASSLYNGGDTQYF.

The chain links TRBV29-1 to TRBJ1-1; maybe TRBD1 (6 bases). Germline assignment: CDR1 SQVTM and CDR2 ANQGSEA. The CDR3 consists of 12 residues. V was trimmed by 3 bases and J by 8 bases, leaving 13 bases between them. DNA of the CDR3: TGCAGCGTTGAGATCTGGGGGCAGGAAGCTTTCTTT. It encodes CSVEIWGQEAFF.

This clonotype has a handful of counts. V usage is TRBV7-2 and J usage is TRBJ2-3; 11 bases are shared with TRBD2. CDR1 and CDR2 from the germline V gene are SGHTA and FQGNSA. V was clipped by 6 bases and J by 3 bases; unmatched bases: 8. The CDR3 extends over 16 amino acids. As DNA, the CDR3 is TGTGCCAGCAGATATACTAGCGGGAGCCGAACAGATACGCAGTATTTT. It translates to CASRYTSGSRTDTQYF.

The rearrangement links TRBV20-1 to TRBJ1-4; D ambiguous. The CDR3 runs 13 residues. Germline CDR1 reads DFQATT; CDR2 reads SNEGSKA (reference sequence). The V and J ends lost 1 base and 4 bases respectively, with 7 bases between them. The CDR3 sequence: CSARASLNEKLFF. CDR3 coding DNA: TGCAGTGCTAGAGCGAGTCTTAATGAAAAACTGTTTTTT.

At least ten counts were recorded for this clonotype. The chain is built from TRBV4-2 and TRBJ2-1; 11 bases are shared with TRBD2. CDR3 length: 17 residues. The V segment lost 1 base and the J segment 0 bases; nucleotides outside the gene matches: 2. The V gene's germline CDR1 is LGHNA and CDR2 YNFKEQ. The CDR3 bases are TGTGCCAGCAGCCAAGTTGGGACTAGCGGCTCCTACAATGAGCAGTTCTTC. Translated: CASSQVGTSGSYNEQFF.

This clonotype was seen a single time. This chain uses TRBV5-1 with TRBJ2-5; no reliable D call. V dropped 0 bases and J dropped 11 bases, with 14 bases sitting between them. This CDR3 spans 13 amino acids. Germline V gene sequence: CDR1 SGHRS, CDR2 YFSETQ. DNA of the CDR3: TGCGCCAGCAGCTTGGGGCTGGGGTTTGAGCAGTACTTC. Translation: CASSLGLGFEQYF.

The rearrangement joins TRBV6-2 or TRBV6-3 to TRBJ2-5, with TRBD1 matching over 8 bases. The end of the DNA is better explained by TRBJ2-7, so the J call may be wrong. The CDR3 extends over 14 amino acids. The germline V gene encodes CDR1 MNHEY and CDR2 SVGEGT. CDR3 sequence: CASSYGQGGDEQYF. CDR3 sequence (DNA): TGTGCCAGCAGTTACGGACAGGGAGGAGACGAGCAGTACTTC.

This clonotype was found a few times. The chain recombines TRBV20-1 with TRBJ2-7; D ambiguous. CDR1 is DFQATT, CDR2 SNEGSKA, per germline (reference sequence). With 3 bases removed from V and 7 bases from J, the gap between germline ends came to 13 bases. The CDR3 sequence is 12 residues long. CDR3 loop: CSARGSTDEQYF. The CDR3 DNA reads TGCAGTGCTAGGGGGTCTACCGATGAGCAGTACTTC.